The clone carrying this T cell receptor beta chain was seen ten or more times. Antigen: not known. The source of the sample is a study of regulatory T cells in long-lasting Graves disease. Study results and limitations: There was favoring of TRBV28, TRBJ1-2 and TRBJ2-5 in persistent disease. Among persistent patients, a larger number of public clonotypes were shared (about 2,700) than among newly diagnosed patients (about 1,000).

Building of the TCR beta libraries involved iRepertoire HTBI primers and Arm-PCR of CDR3 regions. TCRdb reprocessed the multiplex PCR reads with MiXCR, giving one entry per CDR3 protein. Of hundreds of thousands of distinct CDR3 sequences listed, around 12% are singletons. The CDR3 extends over 13 amino acids. Germline CDR1 SGHTA, CDR2 FQGNSA. The germline V and J ends were trimmed by 2 bases and 12 bases, with 14 bases remaining between them. Time point reported: newly diagnosed GD, antithyroid drugs for less than 3 months. RNA extracted from PBMCs served as the sequencing template. Separately, the same data were catalogued under a study of T cells in Graves' hyperthyroidism and ophthalmopathy. That investigation notes: Progression to ophthalmopathy was predicted a median of approximately 6.4 months early.

The V and J genes are TRBV7-2 and TRBJ2-1, with D hard to call. The source was peripheral blood mononuclear cells (PBMCs), collected at new diagnosis, from a patient treated with antithyroid drugs. The clonotype comes from a woman younger than 45 with Graves disease. CDR3 sequence: CASSLLWAVAQFF. The CDR3 bases are TGTGCCAGCAGCTTACTGTGGGCTGTAGCGCAGTTCTTC.